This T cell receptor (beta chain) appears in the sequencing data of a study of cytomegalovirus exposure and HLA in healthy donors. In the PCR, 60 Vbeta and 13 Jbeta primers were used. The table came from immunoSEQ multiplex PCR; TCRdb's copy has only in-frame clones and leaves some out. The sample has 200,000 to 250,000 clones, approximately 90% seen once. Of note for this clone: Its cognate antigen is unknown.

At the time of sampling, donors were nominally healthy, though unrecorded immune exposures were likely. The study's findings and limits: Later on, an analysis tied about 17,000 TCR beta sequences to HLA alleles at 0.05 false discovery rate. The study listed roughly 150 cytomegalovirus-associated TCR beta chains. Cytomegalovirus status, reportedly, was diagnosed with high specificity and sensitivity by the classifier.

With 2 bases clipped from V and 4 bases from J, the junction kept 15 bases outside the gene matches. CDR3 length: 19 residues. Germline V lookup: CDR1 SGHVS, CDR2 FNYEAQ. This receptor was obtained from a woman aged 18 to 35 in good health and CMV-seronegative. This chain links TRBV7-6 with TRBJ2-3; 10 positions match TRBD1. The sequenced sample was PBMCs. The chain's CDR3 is CASSLQPDRGNGGSDTQYF. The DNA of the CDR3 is TGTGCCAGCAGCTTACAACCGGACAGGGGGAACGGAGGGTCAGATACGCAGTATTTT.